Listed below are T cell receptor beta chains from one sample, sequenced in a study of T cell changes during pregnancy in multiple sclerosis. The repertoire was sequenced with immunoSEQ multiplex PCR; TCRdb's copy has only in-frame clones and lacks some. Of over 65,000 clones listed, around 94% are singletons. This material consisted of peripheral blood, taken in the third trimester of pregnancy. These receptors were obtained from a female donor with multiple sclerosis, enrolled in a pregnancy study. Both conserved end residues are part of each CDR3. D genes are given only for firm matches. Clone size is not always given. Where it is, it says once, few, many or a class for expanded clones.

D gene: TRBD1
V gene: TRBV2
clone size: NA
J gene: TRBJ2-7
CDR3 DNA: TGTGCCAGCAGCTTCGACAGGGGAGACTACGAGCAGTACTTC
CDR3 protein: CASSFDRGDYEQYF

D gene: NA
V gene: TRBV6-6
clone size: NA
J gene: TRBJ2-1
CDR3 DNA: TGTGCCAGCAGTGGCGGTCGGCGGTCCTACAATGAGCAGTTCTTC
CDR3 protein: CASSGGRRSYNEQFF

D gene: NA
V gene: TRBV29-1
clone size: NA
J gene: TRBJ2-1
CDR3 DNA: TGCAGCGTTGCCCCTCTCAATGAGCAGTTCTTC
CDR3 protein: CSVAPLNEQFF

D gene: TRBD1
V gene: TRBV15
clone size: NA
J gene: TRBJ2-5
CDR3 DNA: TGTGCCACCACCAGGGGGCGGAACCAAGAGACCCAGTACTTC
CDR3 protein: CATTRGRNQETQYF

D gene: NA
V gene: TRBV7-9
clone size: NA
J gene: TRBJ1-6
CDR3 DNA: TGTGCCAGCAGCTTGGGCAGCACTAATTCACCCCTCCACTTT
CDR3 protein: CASSLGSTNSPLHF

D gene: NA
V gene: TRBV6-5
clone size: NA
J gene: TRBJ1-4
CDR3 DNA: TGTGCCAGCAGTTACGTAGGGGCGACGTTGTTTTTT
CDR3 protein: CASSYVGATLFF

D gene: NA
V gene: TRBV19
clone size: NA
J gene: TRBJ1-4
CDR3 DNA: TGTGCCAGTAGCGTATTCGGGTCTGGGGAAAAACTGTTTTTT
CDR3 protein: CASSVFGSGEKLFF

D gene: TRBD1
V gene: TRBV7-9
clone size: NA
J gene: TRBJ1-3
CDR3 DNA: TGTGCCAGCAGCTTAGCCCTAACAGGGGACGGAAACACCATATATTTT
CDR3 protein: CASSLALTGDGNTIYF

D gene: NA
V gene: TRBV19
clone size: few
J gene: TRBJ1-1
CDR3 DNA: TGTGCCAGTAGGTTAGTCGGCGGGGGTGAAGCTTTCTTT
CDR3 protein: CASRLVGGGEAFF

D gene: NA
V gene: TRBV27
clone size: NA
J gene: TRBJ1-3
CDR3 DNA: TGTGCCAGCAGTTGGACAAACTCTGGAAACACCATATATTTT
CDR3 protein: CASSWTNSGNTIYF

D gene: TRBD1
V gene: TRBV11-2
clone size: once
J gene: TRBJ2-2
CDR3 DNA: TGTGCCAGCAGCTTTGACAGGGGGGGAACCGGGGAGCTGTTTTTT
CDR3 protein: CASSFDRGGTGELFF

D gene: NA
V gene: TRBV20-1
clone size: NA
J gene: TRBJ2-7
CDR3 DNA: TGCAGTGCTAGACTCGAGAGGGAGCAGTACTTC
CDR3 protein: CSARLEREQYF

D gene: NA
V gene: TRBV18
clone size: NA
J gene: TRBJ1-1
CDR3 DNA: TGTGCCAGCTCACCTCTCTTTGCTCTGAGTGGCGCGGTGAGCACTGAAGCTTTCTTT
CDR3 protein: CASSPLFALSGAVSTEAFF

D gene: NA
V gene: TRBV6-1
clone size: NA
J gene: TRBJ1-3
CDR3 DNA: TGTGCCAGCAGTGAAGCCAACTACAGGAGAAACACCATATATTTT
CDR3 protein: CASSEANYRRNTIYF

D gene: NA
V gene: TRBV7-2
clone size: NA
J gene: TRBJ1-5
CDR3 DNA: TGTGCCAGCAGCGTCACCAGGGCAGGTAATCAGCCCCAGCATTTT
CDR3 protein: CASSVTRAGNQPQHF

D gene: NA
V gene: TRBV19
clone size: once
J gene: TRBJ2-6
CDR3 DNA: TGTGCCAGTAGTATCAACTCTGGGGCCAACGTCCTGACTTTC
CDR3 protein: CASSINSGANVLTF

D gene: NA
V gene: TRBV5-1
clone size: NA
J gene: TRBJ2-3
CDR3 DNA: TGCGCCAGCAGCTCGCGACTGTATCCCCCTCGCACAGATACGCAGTATTTT
CDR3 protein: CASSSRLYPPRTDTQYF

D gene: NA
V gene: TRBV4-3
clone size: NA
J gene: TRBJ1-1
CDR3 DNA: TGCGCCAGCAGCCCAAGTGGCCATCCAGGGCGTACTGAAGCTTTCTTT
CDR3 protein: CASSPSGHPGRTEAFF

D gene: TRBD1
V gene: TRBV7-3
clone size: NA
J gene: TRBJ2-1
CDR3 DNA: TGTGCCAGCAGCTTTTACCCTCGGGACAGTATAATGGTGGAGCAGTTCTTC
CDR3 protein: CASSFYPRDSIMVEQFF

D gene: TRBD1
V gene: TRBV4-2
clone size: few
J gene: TRBJ1-6
CDR3 DNA: TGTGCCAGCAGCCAAGATGGGACAGGCAATTCACCCCTCCACTTT
CDR3 protein: CASSQDGTGNSPLHF

D gene: NA
V gene: TRBV5-5
clone size: NA
J gene: TRBJ2-5
CDR3 DNA: TGTGCCAGCAGCTTGGGGGCAGCCCAAGAGACCCAGTACTTC
CDR3 protein: CASSLGAAQETQYF

D gene: NA
V gene: TRBV7-9
clone size: once
J gene: TRBJ1-1
CDR3 DNA: TGTGCCAGCAGCTCCTGGACACAGCGCCGTGAAGCTTTCTTT
CDR3 protein: CASSSWTQRREAFF